This T cell receptor beta chain was recovered during a study of early T cells in non-severe SARS-CoV-2 infection. Deletions cut 4 bases from V and 0 bases from J, with 3 bases between. Germline loops: CDR1 SQVTM, CDR2 ANQGSEA. The CDR3 consists of 12 residues. TCRdb called the 5' RACE reads again in MiXCR, with one record for every CDR3 protein. The sample carries about 58,000 distinct CDR3 sequences, over 10% recorded once. Sequencing input: whole blood. This sequence originates from an adult who was a healthcare worker with PCR-confirmed SARS-CoV-2 infection or an uninfected control (not recorded which). The genes are TRBV29-1 and TRBJ2-2, with D uncertain. The CDR3 here is CSVVPNTGELFF. DNA of the CDR3: TGCAGCGTTGTTCCGAACACCGGGGAGCTGTTTTTT.